Given below is one T cell receptor beta chain in context. The data were obtained in a study of CD4 and CD8 cells across lung adenocarcinoma regions. TCRdb reanalysed the PCR reads using MiXCR and keeps one entry per CDR3 protein. In the table there are thousands of distinct CDR3 sequences, about 59% of which are singletons. The patients had localized lung adenocarcinoma, a non-small cell subtype. The CDR3 spans 15 residues. Germline CDR1 MRHNA, CDR2 SNTAGT. This clonotype was sampled from a female donor with lung adenocarcinoma. The CD4 and CD8 labels of this study may be unreliable. This sequence joins TRBV6-4 and TRBJ2-1, with 8 bases identical to TRBD2. The end of the DNA aligns better with TRBJ2-7, so the J call may be wrong. The sequenced material came from CD8+ T cells from the center of a lung tumor. CDR3 bases: TGTGCCAGCAGTGACTCCTCGGGGGGGGCGCATAAGCAGTACTTC. Amino acid sequence: CASSDSSGGAHKQYF.